This is a list of T cell receptor beta chains from one sample in a study of T cells in Graves' hyperthyroidism and ophthalmopathy. TCRdb processed the multiplex PCR reads anew with MiXCR; each CDR3 protein has one entry. The data hold roughly 700,000 distinct CDR3 sequences, with 35% observed a single time. Sequenced sample: blood. These receptors came from a woman between 40 and 50 years old with Graves' hyperthyroidism. The CDR3 runs from the conserved cysteine through the conserved F or W. Fields, in order: D gene, J gene, V gene, CDR3 protein. A D gene is named only where the DNA matches it firmly.

>NA|TRBJ1-1|TRBV6-4
CASSDSLAEAFF
>NA|TRBJ1-5|TRBV6-1
CASSEAGDQPQHF
>NA|TRBJ1-5|TRBV29-1
CSVGEGQGQPQHF
>NA|TRBJ2-6|TRBV19
CASSFTSANVLTF
>NA|TRBJ1-6|TRBV2
CASRPDTGELF
>NA|TRBJ1-4|TRBV28
CASSNSGATNEKLFF
>NA|TRBJ2-5|TRBV3-1
CASSQEEQETQYF
>NA|TRBJ2-2|TRBV5-1
CASASTSGELFF
>NA|TRBJ1-4|TRBV5-8
CASSLVGPNEKLFF
>NA|TRBJ1-1|TRBV19
CAARPAGRLNTEAFF
>NA|TRBJ1-3|TRBV12-3/TRBV12-4
CASSLSGDTIYF
>NA|TRBJ2-7|TRBV6-5
CASSYPQDSGEQYF
>NA|TRBJ1-3|TRBV7-8
CASSPGAGGGNTIYF
>NA|TRBJ1-5|TRBV15
CATSREGANQPQHF
>TRBD1|TRBJ2-2|TRBV6-1
CASSWGQASGELFF
>NA|TRBJ1-1|TRBV7-2
CASSLTSTEAFF
>NA|TRBJ2-6|TRBV10-3
CASSPTPNSGANVLTF
>TRBD1|TRBJ2-6|TRBV10-2
CASSARGQSGANVLTF
>NA|TRBJ1-1|TRBV11-2
CASGSARDPTEAFF
>NA|TRBJ1-1|TRBV9
CANPRQRNTEAFF
>NA|TRBJ1-6|TRBV7-9
CASSRGGEPLHF
>NA|TRBJ1-2|TRBV9
CASSPRGGDGYTF
>TRBD1|TRBJ1-2|TRBV4-3
CASSQDLGDRGWASYTF
>NA|TRBJ2-3|TRBV7-9
CASSPMGFTDTQYF
>NA|TRBJ2-7|TRBV10-3
CAISESSYEQYF
>TRBD1|TRBJ1-2|TRBV7-2
CASSWGGIRDRRDGYTF
>NA|TRBJ1-2|TRBV11-2
CASSKDRLGNTGGGDGYTF
>NA|TRBJ2-5|TRBV25-1
CASSLGTGASQETQYF
>NA|TRBJ1-5|TRBV2
CASSERILEPQHF
>NA|TRBJ1-5|TRBV6-1
CASSPGGDSNQPQHF
>NA|TRBJ1-5|TRBV29-1
CATAPKGYRSVLPQHF
>NA|TRBJ1-4|TRBV4-3
CASSRGGSEKLFF
>NA|TRBJ1-6|TRBV4-3
CASSQGGANSPPRF
>NA|TRBJ1-1|TRBV10-3
CAISDQRGGPGTEAFF
>TRBD2|TRBJ2-3|TRBV2
CASSEPGLAGSTDTQYF
>TRBD1|TRBJ2-5|TRBV10-3
CASRDRALPQETQYF